The 23 T cell receptor beta chains below all came from one sample that was sequenced in a study of cytomegalovirus exposure and HLA in healthy donors. PCR used 60 Vbeta primers and 13 Jbeta primers. Method: immunoSEQ multiplex PCR; TCRdb's copy keeps in-frame clones and lacks some. The sample has around 100,000 clones, over 60% seen once. The sample was PBMCs. These receptors came from a woman in her twenties or thirties in good health and CMV-seronegative.

The V call is TRBV5-8, the J call TRBJ2-3, with a tentative D call TRBD2 (6 bases). Trimming left V 6 bases short and J 2 bases short, with 16 bases between. This CDR3 is 15 amino acids long. Germline assignment: CDR1 SGHTS and CDR2 YDEGEE. CDR3 loop: CASIGLGTLTDTQYF. The CDR3 DNA is TGTGCCAGCATCGGCCTAGGGACTCTCACAGATACGCAGTATTTT.

The chain is built from TRBV29-1 and TRBJ1-1; tentatively, D is TRBD1 (6 bases). The CDR3 loop spans 13 amino acids. The germline V and J ends were trimmed by 4 bases and 1 base, with 10 bases remaining between them. Germline V CDR1 and CDR2: SQVTM, ANQGSEA. DNA of the CDR3: TGCAGCGTTGCCACACAGGGGAACACTGAAGCTTTCTTT. Encoded protein: CSVATQGNTEAFF.

This sequence joins TRBV15 and TRBJ1-5; D perhaps matches TRBD1 (5 bases). Germline-derived CDR1 and CDR2 are LNHNV and YYDKDF (reference sequence). V dropped 6 bases and J dropped 7 bases, with 10 bases sitting between them. The CDR3 has 12 amino acids. In nucleotides, the CDR3 is TGTGCCACCAGTCGGAGGGGCCAGCCCCAGCATTTT. Encoded protein: CATSRRGQPQHF.

The chain uses TRBV5-4 and TRBJ1-2; a possible D gene is TRBD1 (5 bases). The V end was cut by 4 bases, the J end by 5 bases, with 18 bases between. The CDR3 contains 15 residues. Germline V lookup: CDR1 SGHNT, CDR2 YYREEE (reference sequence). Written as DNA, the CDR3 is TGTGCCAGCAGCGGGTCCGGGACTTCGGAGTATGGCTACACCTTC. Its protein product is CASSGSGTSEYGYTF. Complete variable domain (other parts from reference TRBV5-4 and TRBJ1-2): ETGVTQSPTHLIKTRGQQVTLRCSSQSGHNTVSWYQQALGQGPQFIFQYYREEENGRGNFPPRFSGLQFPNYSSELNVNALELDDSALYLCASSGSGTSEYGYTFGSGTRLTVV.

Only one count was recorded for this clone. This chain uses TRBV2 with TRBJ2-1, with D uncertain. The CDR3 contains 14 residues. The V and J ends lost 10 bases and 1 base respectively, with 14 bases between them. Germline CDR1 SNHLY, CDR2 FYNNEI. The CDR3 region is CANQRSRSYNEQFF. The CDR3 DNA is TGTGCCAACCAGAGGTCGAGGTCCTACAATGAGCAGTTCTTC.

The chain uses TRBV5-6 and TRBJ1-5; possibly TRBD1 for D (5 bases). Germline CDR1 is SGHDT and CDR2 is YYEEEE. The CDR3 is made up of 13 amino acids. With 1 base removed from V and 9 bases from J, the gap between germline ends came to 11 bases. This chain's CDR3 is CASSLRGTRPQHF. CDR3 in DNA: TGTGCCAGCAGCTTGCGGGGGACGCGGCCCCAGCATTTT.

The V gene is TRBV6-5, the J gene TRBJ1-1, with D possibly matching TRBD1 (5 bases). Trimming cost V 0 bases and J 6 bases, with 11 bases left between them. From germline, CDR1 is MNHEY and CDR2 SVGAGI. The CDR3 sequence is 14 residues long. CDR3 protein: CASSYSFSGAEAFF. The CDR3, as DNA: TGTGCCAGCAGTTACTCCTTCTCGGGGGCTGAAGCTTTCTTT.

This clone was counted only a few times. The chain combines TRBV7-2 with TRBJ1-1, with D perhaps TRBD1 (5 bases). Germline V gene data show CDR1 as SGHTA and CDR2 as FQGNSA. This CDR3 is 16 amino acids long. With 5 bases removed from V and 0 bases from J, the gap between germline ends came to 16 bases. As DNA, the CDR3 is TGTGCCAGCAGCCCCCGACTGGGGCAGTTGAACACTGAAGCTTTCTTT. Amino acid sequence: CASSPRLGQLNTEAFF.

In DNA, the CDR3 is TGTGCCAGCAGCTTGGGCGGGGACAACTATGGCTACACCTTC. Residues: CASSLGGDNYGYTF. The V gene is TRBV5-6, the J gene TRBJ1-2, with D perhaps matching TRBD1 (5 bases). This CDR3 has 14 residues. V lost 0 bases to trimming and J lost 2 bases, with 8 bases between them. The V gene's germline CDR1 is SGHDT and CDR2 YYEEEE. The full variable domain, rest sourced from reference TRBV5-6 and TRBJ1-2, is DAGVTQSPTHLIKTRGQQVTLRCSPKSGHDTVSWYQQALGQGPQFIFQYYEEEERQRGNFPDRFSGHQFPNYSSELNVNALLLGDSALYLCASSLGGDNYGYTFGSGTRLTVV.

The chain joins TRBV4-1 to TRBJ1-2, with D tentatively TRBD1 (6 bases). Germline-derived CDR1 and CDR2 are MGHRA and YSYEKL. V was cut by 1 base and J by 3 bases, with 12 bases left in between. This CDR3 comprises 15 residues. In nucleotides, the CDR3 is TGCGCCAGCAGCCAAGTGGGGGGGCTGGACTATGGCTACACCTTC. It translates to CASSQVGGLDYGYTF.

V and J are TRBV6-1 and TRBJ1-6; 9 bases match TRBD1. V lost 2 bases, J lost 6 bases, and 8 bases stayed unmatched. The CDR3 runs to 17 residues. Germline V lookup: CDR1 MNHNS, CDR2 SASEGT. CDR3 in DNA: TGTGCCAGCAGTGAATATGGGACAGGGACAGTTAATTCACCCCTCCACTTT. This codes for CASSEYGTGTVNSPLHF.

This sequence joins TRBV11-1 and TRBJ2-5; no reliable D call. CDR1 is SGHAT and CDR2 is FQDESV in the germline V gene (reference sequence). Between the trimmed V and J ends, which lost 5 bases and 5 bases, there was a span of 12 bases. This CDR3 has 13 amino acids. Here the CDR3 reads CASSLTGSETQYF. The CDR3 nucleotides are TGTGCCAGCAGCCTGACGGGTTCCGAGACCCAGTACTTC. Full variable domain (outside the CDR3, taken from reference TRBV11-1 and TRBJ2-5): EAEVAQSPRYKITEKSQAVAFWCDPISGHATLYWYRQILGQGPELLVQFQDESVVDDSQLPKDRFSAERLKGVDSTLKIQPAELGDSAMYLCASSLTGSETQYFGPGTRLLVL.

The V and J genes are TRBV30 and TRBJ1-6; no firm D call. CDR1 and CDR2 from the germline V gene are GTSNPN and SVGIG (reference sequence). The CDR3 has 12 residues. The V end was cut by 3 bases, the J end by 4 bases, with 4 bases between. The CDR3 nucleotides read TGTGCCTGGAGCCGGTATAATTCACCCCTCCACTTT. Its translation: CAWSRYNSPLHF. The full variable domain, completed using reference TRBV30 and TRBJ1-6, is SQTIHQWPATLVQPVGSPLSLECTVEGTSNPNLYWYRQAAGRGLQLLFYSVGIGQISSEVPQNLSASRPQDRQFILSSKKLLLSDSGFYLCAWSRYNSPLHFGNGTRLTVT.

This chain joins TRBV9 and TRBJ2-4; no clear D gene. This CDR3 is 15 amino acids long. Germline assignment: CDR1 SGDLS and CDR2 YYNGEE. The germline V and J ends were trimmed by 4 bases and 5 bases, with 16 bases remaining between them. CDR3 loop: CASSPRLQSENIQYF. DNA of the CDR3: TGTGCCAGCAGCCCACGACTTCAGTCCGAAAACATTCAGTACTTC.

The gene calls are TRBV4-1 and TRBJ2-5; the D gene is possibly TRBD1 (6 bases). The CDR3 has 14 residues. Looked up from germline, CDR1 is MGHRA and CDR2 is YSYEKL. V lost 1 base and J 7 bases, leaving 13 bases between the germline ends. In DNA, the CDR3 is TGCGCCAGCAGCCAAGGAAACAGGGTAGGGACCCAGTACTTC. It translates to CASSQGNRVGTQYF.

V usage is TRBV19 and J usage is TRBJ1-1; unclear D gene. Germline assignment: CDR1 LNHDA and CDR2 SQIVND (reference sequence). The CDR3 runs to 13 residues. V lost 3 bases and J lost 6, with 11 bases in between. CDR3 sequence: CASSIPQPAEAFF. CDR3 DNA: TGTGCCAGTAGTATTCCACAGCCCGCTGAAGCTTTCTTT.

This chain uses TRBV29-1 with TRBJ2-7; D uncertain. This CDR3 has 13 amino acids. V dropped 1 base and J dropped 0 bases, with 7 bases sitting between them. Germline loops: CDR1 SQVTM, CDR2 ANQGSEA. The CDR3 nucleotides read TGCAGCGTTGAAGCTAGGAGCTCCTACGAGCAGTACTTC. Its protein is CSVEARSSYEQYF.

This chain joins TRBV11-3 and TRBJ1-1; weak D call: TRBD1 (5 bases). Between the trimmed V and J ends, which lost 0 bases and 5 bases, there was a span of 10 bases. Germline V gene lookup returns CDR1 SGHNT and CDR2 YENEEA. The CDR3 has 14 residues. Here the CDR3 DNA reads TGTGCCAGCAGCTTAGATGGTGCAGGGACTGAAGCTTTCTTT. Residues: CASSLDGAGTEAFF. Variable domain in full (rest from reference TRBV11-3 and TRBJ1-1): EAGVVQSPRYKIIEKKQPVAFWCNPISGHNTLYWYLQNLGQGPELLIRYENEEAVDDSQLPKDRFSAERLKGVDSTLKIQPAELGDSAVYLCASSLDGAGTEAFFGQGTRLTVV.

The V gene is TRBV11-2, the J gene TRBJ2-7; 8 bases are shared with TRBD2. V trimming: 2 bases; J trimming: 6 bases; junction bases outside the gene matches: 3. CDR1 is SGHAT, CDR2 FQNNGV, per germline. The CDR3 extends over 13 amino acids. Written as DNA, the CDR3 is TGTGCCAGCAGCTTATGGACTAGCCGCGAGCAGTACTTC. This codes for CASSLWTSREQYF.

The genes are TRBV7-9 and TRBJ2-3; 12 positions match TRBD2. CDR3 length: 17 residues. The germline V gene encodes CDR1 SEHNR and CDR2 FQNEAQ (reference sequence). V shed 6 bases and J 0 bases; nucleotides not matched to a gene: 7. The CDR3 region has the DNA TGTGCCAGCAGGCGACTAGCGGGAGTAGTGAGCACAGATACGCAGTATTTT. Translated: CASRRLAGVVSTDTQYF.

The chain has TRBV2 and TRBJ2-7, with D possibly TRBD1 on 6 matching bases. Germline assignment: CDR1 SNHLY and CDR2 FYNNEI. This CDR3 is 15 amino acids long. V was trimmed by 1 base and J by 0 bases, leaving 10 bases between them. Here the CDR3 reads CASSEGTRGSYEQYF. The CDR3 DNA sequence: TGTGCCAGCAGTGAAGGGACCAGGGGCTCCTACGAGCAGTACTTC.

The gene calls are TRBV6-1 and TRBJ1-1; 9 bases align to TRBD1. In germline, CDR1 is MNHNS, CDR2 SASEGT. CDR3 length: 19 amino acids. The J segment lost 0 bases and the V segment lost 2 bases, leaving 13 bases of the junction unmatched. The CDR3 sequence: CASSETLLGTGYLNTEAFF. The DNA for the CDR3 is TGTGCCAGCAGTGAAACTCTTTTGGGGACAGGGTATTTGAACACTGAAGCTTTCTTT.

This clone was detected only a few times. V usage is TRBV7-8 and J usage is TRBJ2-3; 9 bases are shared with TRBD1. The trim removed 4 bases at V and 3 bases at J, leaving 8 bases unmatched. The germline CDR1 and CDR2 sequences are SGHVS and FQNEAQ. The length of the CDR3 is 16 residues. This CDR3 reads CASSWRTGTGTDTQYF. The DNA for the CDR3 is TGTGCCAGCAGCTGGCGAACCGGGACAGGGACAGATACGCAGTATTTT.